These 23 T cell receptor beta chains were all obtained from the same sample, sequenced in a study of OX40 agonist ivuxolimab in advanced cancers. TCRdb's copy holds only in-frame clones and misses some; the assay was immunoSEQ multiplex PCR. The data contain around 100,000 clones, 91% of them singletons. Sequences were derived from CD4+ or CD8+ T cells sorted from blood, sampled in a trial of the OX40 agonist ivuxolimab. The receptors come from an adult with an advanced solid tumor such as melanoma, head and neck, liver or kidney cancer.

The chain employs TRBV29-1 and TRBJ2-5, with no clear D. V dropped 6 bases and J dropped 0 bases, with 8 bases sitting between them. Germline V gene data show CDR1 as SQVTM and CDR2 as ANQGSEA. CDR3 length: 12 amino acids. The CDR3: CSVSVYQETQYF. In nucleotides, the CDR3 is TGCAGCGTATCGGTTTACCAAGAGACCCAGTACTTC.

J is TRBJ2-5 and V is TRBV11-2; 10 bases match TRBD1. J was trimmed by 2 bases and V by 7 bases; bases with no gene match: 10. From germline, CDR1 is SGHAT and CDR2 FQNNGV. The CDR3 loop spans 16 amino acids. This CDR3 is CASTPLRDRGQETQYF. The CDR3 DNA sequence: TGTGCCAGCACCCCCCTCCGGGACAGGGGACAAGAGACCCAGTACTTC.

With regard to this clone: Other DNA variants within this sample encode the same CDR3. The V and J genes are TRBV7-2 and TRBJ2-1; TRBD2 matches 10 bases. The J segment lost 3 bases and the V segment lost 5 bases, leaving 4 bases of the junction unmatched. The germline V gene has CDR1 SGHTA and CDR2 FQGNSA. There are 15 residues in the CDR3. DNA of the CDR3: TGTGCCAGCAGCCCTGCTAGCGGGGGCTACAATGAGCAGTTCTTC. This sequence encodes CASSPASGGYNEQFF.

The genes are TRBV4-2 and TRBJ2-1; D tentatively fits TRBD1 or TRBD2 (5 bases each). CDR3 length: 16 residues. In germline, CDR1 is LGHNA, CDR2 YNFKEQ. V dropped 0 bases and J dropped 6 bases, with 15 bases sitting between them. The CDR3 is CASSQDYTGGINEQFF. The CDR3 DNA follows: TGTGCCAGCAGCCAAGACTACACAGGAGGAATCAATGAGCAGTTCTTC.

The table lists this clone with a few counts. CDR3 region: CASRPEGQGFNQPQHF. The DNA of the CDR3 is TGTGCCAGCAGACCAGAGGGACAGGGATTTAATCAGCCCCAGCATTTT. The chain uses TRBV28 and TRBJ1-5; 9 bases line up with TRBD1. Germline V gene sequence: CDR1 MDHEN, CDR2 SYDVKM. This CDR3 contains 16 residues. J lost 4 bases, V lost 6 bases, and 10 bases had no gene match.

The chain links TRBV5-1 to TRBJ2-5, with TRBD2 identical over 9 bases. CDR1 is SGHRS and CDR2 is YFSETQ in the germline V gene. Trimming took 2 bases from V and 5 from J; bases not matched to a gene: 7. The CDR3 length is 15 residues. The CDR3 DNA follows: TGCGCCAGCAGCTTCGGTAGCGGGAGATTTGAGACCCAGTACTTC. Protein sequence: CASSFGSGRFETQYF.

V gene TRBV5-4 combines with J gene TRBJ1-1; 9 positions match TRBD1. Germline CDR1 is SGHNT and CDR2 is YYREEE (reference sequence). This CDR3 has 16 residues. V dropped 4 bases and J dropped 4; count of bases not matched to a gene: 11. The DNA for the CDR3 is TGTGCCAGCAGCACGGGACAGGGAGGGCTCACCACTGAAGCTTTCTTT. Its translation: CASSTGQGGLTTEAFF. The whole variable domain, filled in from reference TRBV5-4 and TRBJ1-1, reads ETGVTQSPTHLIKTRGQQVTLRCSSQSGHNTVSWYQQALGQGPQFIFQYYREEENGRGNFPPRFSGLQFPNYSSELNVNALELDDSALYLCASSTGQGGLTTEAFFGQGTRLTVV.

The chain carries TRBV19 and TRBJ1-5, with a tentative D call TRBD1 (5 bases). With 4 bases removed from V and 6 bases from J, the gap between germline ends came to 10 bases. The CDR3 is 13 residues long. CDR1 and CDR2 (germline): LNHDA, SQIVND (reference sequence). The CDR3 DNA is TGTGCCAGTAGTACACAGGTTACTCAGCCCCAGCATTTT. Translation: CASSTQVTQPQHF.

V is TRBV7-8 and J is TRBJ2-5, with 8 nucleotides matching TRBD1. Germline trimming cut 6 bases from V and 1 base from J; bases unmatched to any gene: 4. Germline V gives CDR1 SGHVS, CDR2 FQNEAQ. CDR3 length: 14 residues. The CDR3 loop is CASSRTGGQETQYF. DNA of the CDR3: TGTGCCAGCAGTCGCACAGGGGGCCAAGAGACCCAGTACTTC.

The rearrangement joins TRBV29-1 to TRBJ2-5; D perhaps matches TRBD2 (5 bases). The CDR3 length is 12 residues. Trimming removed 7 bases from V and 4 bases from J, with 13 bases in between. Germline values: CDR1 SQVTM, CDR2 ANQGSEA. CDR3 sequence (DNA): TGCAGCGGGAGGAGTAGCGCAGAGACCCAGTACTTC. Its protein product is CSGRSSAETQYF.

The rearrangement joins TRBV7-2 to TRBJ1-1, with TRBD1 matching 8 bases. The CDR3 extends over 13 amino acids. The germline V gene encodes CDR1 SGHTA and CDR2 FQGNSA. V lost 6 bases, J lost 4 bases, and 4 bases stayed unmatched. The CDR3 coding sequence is TGTGCCAGCAGAGTTGACAGGGGCACTGAAGCTTTCTTT. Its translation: CASRVDRGTEAFF.

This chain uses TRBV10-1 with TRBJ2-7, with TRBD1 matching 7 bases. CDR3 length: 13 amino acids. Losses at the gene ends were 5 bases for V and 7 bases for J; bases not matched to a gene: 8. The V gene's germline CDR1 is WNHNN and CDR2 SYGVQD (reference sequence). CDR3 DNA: TGCGCCAGCAGTTTCCGGGACAGCGGTGAGCAGTACTTC. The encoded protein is CASSFRDSGEQYF.

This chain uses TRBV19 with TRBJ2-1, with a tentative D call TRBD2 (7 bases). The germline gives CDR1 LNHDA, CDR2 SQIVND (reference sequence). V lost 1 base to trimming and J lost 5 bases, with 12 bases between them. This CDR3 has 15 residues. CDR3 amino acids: CASSIGGGGNNEQFF. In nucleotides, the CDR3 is TGTGCCAGTAGTATAGGGGGGGGCGGCAACAATGAGCAGTTCTTC. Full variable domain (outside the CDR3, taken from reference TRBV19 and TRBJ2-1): DGGITQSPKYLFRKEGQNVTLSCEQNLNHDAMYWYRQDPGQGLRLIYYSQIVNDFQKGDIAEGYSVSREKKESFPLTVTSAQKNPTAFYLCASSIGGGGNNEQFFGPGTRLTVL.

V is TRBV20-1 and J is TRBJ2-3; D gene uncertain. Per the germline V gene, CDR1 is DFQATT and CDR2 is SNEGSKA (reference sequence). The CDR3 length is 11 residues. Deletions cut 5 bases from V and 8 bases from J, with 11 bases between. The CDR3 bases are TGCAGTGCTGCTTCGGGTGCTACGCAGTATTTT. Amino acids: CSAASGATQYF.

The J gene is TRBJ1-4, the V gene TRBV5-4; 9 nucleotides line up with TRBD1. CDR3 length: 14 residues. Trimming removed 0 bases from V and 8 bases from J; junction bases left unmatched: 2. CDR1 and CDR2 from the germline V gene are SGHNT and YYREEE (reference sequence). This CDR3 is CASSLDRGQEKLFF. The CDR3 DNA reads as TGTGCCAGCAGCTTGGACAGGGGGCAGGAAAAACTGTTTTTT.

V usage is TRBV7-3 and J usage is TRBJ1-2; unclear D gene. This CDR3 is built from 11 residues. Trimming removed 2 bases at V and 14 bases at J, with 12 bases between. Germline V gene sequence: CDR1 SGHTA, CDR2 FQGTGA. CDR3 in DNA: TGTGCCAGCAGCTTAGGGAACGGTCTTACCTTC. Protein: CASSLGNGLTF. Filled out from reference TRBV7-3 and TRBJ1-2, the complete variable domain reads GAGVSQTPSNKVTEKGKYVELRCDPISGHTALYWYRQSLGQGPEFLIYFQGTGAADDSGLPNDRFFAVRPEGSVSTLKIQRTERGDSAVYLCASSLGNGLTFGSGTRLTVV.

Here the CDR3 reads CASMQGSYNEQFF. CDR3 coding DNA: TGTGCCAGCATGCAGGGGTCCTACAATGAGCAGTTCTTC. V is TRBV6-5 and J is TRBJ2-1, with a tentative D call TRBD1 (6 bases). Trimming took 7 bases from V and 1 from J, leaving 8 bases between them. The CDR3 spans 13 residues. Germline V lookup: CDR1 MNHEY, CDR2 SVGAGI.

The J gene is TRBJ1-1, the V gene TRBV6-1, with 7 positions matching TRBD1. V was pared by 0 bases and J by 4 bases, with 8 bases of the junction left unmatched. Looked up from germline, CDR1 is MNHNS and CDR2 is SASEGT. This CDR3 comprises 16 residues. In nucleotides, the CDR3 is TGTGCCAGCAGTGAAGCGTTGACAGGGTTGAGCACTGAAGCTTTCTTT. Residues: CASSEALTGLSTEAFF.

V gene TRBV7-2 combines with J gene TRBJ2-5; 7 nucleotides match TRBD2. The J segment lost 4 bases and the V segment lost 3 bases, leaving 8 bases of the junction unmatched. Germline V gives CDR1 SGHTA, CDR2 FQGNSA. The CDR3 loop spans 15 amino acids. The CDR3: CASSLGGGSGETQYF. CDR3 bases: TGTGCCAGCAGCTTGGGTGGCGGGAGTGGAGAGACCCAGTACTTC.

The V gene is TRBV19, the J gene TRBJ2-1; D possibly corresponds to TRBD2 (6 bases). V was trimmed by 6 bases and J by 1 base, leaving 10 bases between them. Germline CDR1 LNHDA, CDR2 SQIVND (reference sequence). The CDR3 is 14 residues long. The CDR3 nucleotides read TGTGCCAGTAGCGGGACTCAGTCCTACAATGAGCAGTTCTTC. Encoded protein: CASSGTQSYNEQFF.

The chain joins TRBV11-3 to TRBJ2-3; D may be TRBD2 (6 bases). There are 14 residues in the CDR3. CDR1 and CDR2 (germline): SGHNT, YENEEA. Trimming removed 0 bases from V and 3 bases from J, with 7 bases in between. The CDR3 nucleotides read TGTGCCAGCAGCTTAGAAGGAGGGACAGATACGCAGTATTTT. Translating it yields CASSLEGGTDTQYF.

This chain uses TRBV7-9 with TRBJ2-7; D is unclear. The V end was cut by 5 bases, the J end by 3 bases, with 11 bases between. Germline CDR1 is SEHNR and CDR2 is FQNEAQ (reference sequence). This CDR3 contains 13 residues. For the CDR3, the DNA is TGTGCCAGCAGCCAAAGAGTAGGCTACGAGCAGTACTTC. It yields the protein CASSQRVGYEQYF.

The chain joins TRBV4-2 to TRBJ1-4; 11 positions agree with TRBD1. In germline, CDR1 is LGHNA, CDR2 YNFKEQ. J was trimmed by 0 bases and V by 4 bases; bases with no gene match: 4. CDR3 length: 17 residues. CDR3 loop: CASSLGQGATTNEKLFF. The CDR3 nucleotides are TGTGCCAGCAGCCTCGGACAGGGGGCGACAACTAATGAAAAACTGTTTTTT.